Listed here are 20 T cell receptor beta chains from one sample, sequenced in a study of human T cells and chemical hapten exposure. Time point described: healthy volunteer bleed at 2 weeks. Someone pulled total RNA out of unfractionated whole blood. TCRdb recomputed calls from the RACE reads with MiXCR, one row per CDR3 protein. The profile covers about 46,000 distinct CDR3 sequences, with about 4.5% appearing a single time and about 1.6% taken by the ten largest. The sequencing sample was made of whole blood. Source of these receptors: a female donor in good health. Some clones in this sample may be carry-over from other donors' samples.

This clonotype has just a few counts. The chain joins TRBV5-4 to TRBJ1-1; D is possibly TRBD1 (6 bases). This CDR3 spans 16 amino acids. Looked up from germline, CDR1 is SGHNT and CDR2 is YYREEE (reference sequence). V shed 2 bases and J shed 5 bases, with 19 bases lying between them. The chain's CDR3 is CASSLVSGALWTEAFF. DNA for the CDR3: TGTGCCAGCAGCTTAGTTTCGGGGGCCCTGTGGACTGAAGCTTTCTTT. The whole variable domain, filled in from reference TRBV5-4 and TRBJ1-1, reads ETGVTQSPTHLIKTRGQQVTLRCSSQSGHNTVSWYQQALGQGPQFIFQYYREEENGRGNFPPRFSGLQFPNYSSELNVNALELDDSALYLCASSLVSGALWTEAFFGQGTRLTVV.

This clonotype was seen only a few times. This chain joins TRBV2 and TRBJ1-4; TRBD1 is a possible D gene (5 bases). The CDR3 totals 13 residues. V shed 6 bases and J shed 8 bases, with 13 bases lying between them. The germline CDR1 and CDR2 sequences are SNHLY and FYNNEI. The CDR3 loop is CASRRDSGEKLFF. In DNA form, the CDR3 reads TGTGCCAGCAGACGGGACTCAGGGGAAAAACTGTTTTTT.

This clonotype was found many times. The chain joins TRBV7-3 to TRBJ2-1; D might be TRBD2 (6 bases). CDR3 length: 15 amino acids. CDR1 and CDR2 (germline): SGHTA, FQGTGA. Trimming left V 5 bases short and J 2 bases short, with 13 bases between. The CDR3 DNA reads TGTGCCAGCAGCCAGGAGGGCCCACCCTACAATGAGCAGTTCTTC. Translating it yields CASSQEGPPYNEQFF.

This clonotype was counted once. Being one base from a much bigger clone, this may be a read error. The chain employs TRBV6-5 and TRBJ2-2; 10 bases match TRBD2. This CDR3 has 19 residues. Germline lookup yields CDR1 MNHEY and CDR2 SVGAGI. CDR3 region: CASSYSISGGPTSGGELVF. CDR3 nucleotide sequence: TGTGCCAGCAGTTACTCGATTAGCGGGGGGCCGACGTCCGGCGGGGAGCTGGTTTTT.

This clonotype was detected ten times or more. The CDR3 DNA is TGTGCCAGCAGGCCCTCATTAGGGAGGCGGACGAACACTGAAGCTTTCTTT. Protein product: CASRPSLGRRTNTEAFF. The chain recombines TRBV9 with TRBJ1-1; D is unresolved. Between the trimmed V and J ends, which lost 5 bases and 1 base, there was a span of 21 bases. The CDR3 has 17 amino acids. CDR1 is SGDLS and CDR2 is YYNGEE in the germline V gene.

Only a few counts were recorded for this clonotype. The V and J genes are TRBV7-2 and TRBJ2-2; D remains ambiguous. Germline assignment: CDR1 SGHTA and CDR2 FQGNSA. The V gene lost 5 bases and the J gene lost 7 bases, with 23 bases spanning the gap. This CDR3 has 17 amino acids. CDR3: CASSPQSSRITSGELFF. DNA for the CDR3: TGTGCCAGCAGCCCCCAAAGCTCCCGAATTACGAGCGGGGAGCTGTTTTTT.

This clonotype was detected many times. The chain couples TRBV25-1 to TRBJ2-2; perhaps TRBD1 as D (5 bases). The V end lost 2 bases, the J end lost 0 bases, and 16 bases lay between the germline ends. The CDR3 runs to 18 residues. Germline V gene lookup returns CDR1 MGHDK and CDR2 SYGVNS. CDR3 DNA sequence: TGTGCCAGCAGTGAAATAGGAAGGGGCAGCTCGAACACCGGGGAGCTGTTTTTT. Amino acid sequence: CASSEIGRGSSNTGELFF.

In its sample, this clonotype was seen many times. The chain couples TRBV4-2 to TRBJ2-7; TRBD1 might be the D (5 bases). CDR1 LGHNA and CDR2 YNFKEQ come from the germline V gene. Trimming removed 0 bases from V and 0 bases from J, with 9 bases in between. There are 15 residues in the CDR3. The CDR3 is CASSQEDTHSYEQYF. In nucleotides, the CDR3 is TGTGCCAGCAGCCAAGAGGACACACACTCCTACGAGCAGTACTTC.

The gene calls are TRBV29-1 and TRBJ2-5; weak D call: TRBD1 (5 bases). Germline V gene lookup returns CDR1 SQVTM and CDR2 ANQGSEA. The CDR3 has 14 amino acids. V was shortened by 7 bases and J by 2 bases, with 17 bases between the two germline ends. CDR3 DNA: TGCAGCGCACTACGTTACAGGACGCAAGAGACCCAGTACTTC. It is translated as CSALRYRTQETQYF.

This clonotype was detected many times. The chain links TRBV28 to TRBJ2-3; 9 bases are shared with TRBD2. CDR1 is MDHEN and CDR2 is SYDVKM in the germline V gene. The CDR3 sequence is 15 residues long. V trimming: 4 bases; J trimming: 4 bases; junction bases outside the gene matches: 6. CDR3 amino acids: CASSSAGGAADTQYF. In DNA, the CDR3 is TGTGCCAGCAGTTCCGCGGGGGGGGCCGCAGATACGCAGTATTTT.

This clonotype was seen ten or more times. The rearrangement joins TRBV12-3 or TRBV12-4 to TRBJ2-3; TRBD2 might be the D (6 bases). The V end was cut by 7 bases, the J end by 6 bases, with 14 bases between. The CDR3 consists of 13 residues. DNA for the CDR3: TGTGCCAGCAATCCTCGTGGGGGGGATACGCAGTATTTT. This codes for CASNPRGGDTQYF.

This clonotype has at least ten counts. The V gene is TRBV7-8, the J gene TRBJ1-5, with a weak D call TRBD1 (5 bases). The length of the CDR3 is 16 residues. Trimming took 5 bases from V and 7 from J, leaving 21 bases between them. Germline CDR1 and CDR2: SGHVS and FQNEAQ. The CDR3 is CASSPDSPRVTQPQHF. The CDR3 coding sequence is TGTGCCAGCAGCCCCGATTCTCCCAGGGTGACCCAGCCCCAGCATTTT.

This clonotype showed up many times. The gene calls are TRBV6-1 and TRBJ2-7; no clear D. CDR1 MNHNS and CDR2 SASEGT come from the germline V gene. V lost 5 bases to trimming and J lost 3 bases, with 20 bases between them. The CDR3 consists of 16 residues. CDR3 amino acids: CASSYPWTDEDYEQYF. The DNA for the CDR3 is TGTGCCAGCAGTTATCCCTGGACGGATGAAGACTACGAGCAGTACTTC.

This clonotype has more than one count but fewer than ten. V and J are TRBV20-1 and TRBJ2-3; TRBD2 matches 10 bases. The germline V gene has CDR1 DFQATT and CDR2 SNEGSKA (reference sequence). The CDR3 length is 15 residues. J was trimmed by 2 bases and V by 5 bases; bases with no gene match: 7. The CDR3, as DNA: TGCAGTGCTGCTAGGACTAGCGGACCCACAGATACGCAGTATTTT. Its translation is CSAARTSGPTDTQYF.

This clonotype showed up just a few times. This may stem from a read error, because a much larger clone lies one nucleotide away. The chain couples TRBV6-5 to TRBJ1-3; D not resolved. Germline V CDR1 and CDR2: MNHEY, SVGAGI. This CDR3 spans 16 amino acids. V was shortened by 3 bases and J by 3 bases, with 15 bases between the two germline ends. DNA of the CDR3: TGTGCCAGCAGTTATAATCTTGGGCTGGGTGGAAACACCATATATTTT. It translates to CASSYNLGLGGNTIYF.

This clonotype was observed many times. The chain employs TRBV11-2 and TRBJ1-2; D ambiguous. Germline V gene data show CDR1 as SGHAT and CDR2 as FQNNGV. V was pared by 2 bases and J by 3 bases, with 7 bases between. The CDR3 has 13 residues. The chain's CDR3 is CASSLSSHYGYTF. The CDR3 bases are TGTGCCAGCAGCTTATCAAGCCACTATGGCTACACCTTC.

This clonotype was observed at least ten times. The chain couples TRBV25-1 to TRBJ1-2; D is unresolved. V gave up 1 base and J gave up 8 bases, with 14 bases separating them. Germline CDR1 reads MGHDK; CDR2 reads SYGVNS. The CDR3 sequence is 14 residues long. The CDR3, as DNA: TGTGCCAGCAGTGAATGGGCCCCCTCCCAGGGCTACACCTTC. Its translation is CASSEWAPSQGYTF.

There are many counts of this clonotype. CDR3 amino acids: CSPQEQETQYF. The CDR3 DNA reads as TGCAGCCCCCAGGAACAAGAGACCCAGTACTTC. The rearrangement uses TRBV29-1 and TRBJ2-5; D ambiguous. This CDR3 comprises 11 residues. V lost 8 bases and J lost 2, with 9 bases in between. Germline V CDR1 and CDR2: SQVTM, ANQGSEA.

In this sample, this clonotype turned up many times. The chain uses TRBV5-4 and TRBJ2-6; D call uncertain. Germline loops: CDR1 SGHNT, CDR2 YYREEE (reference sequence). Trimming shortened V by 4 bases and J by 1 base, and 9 bases separated the two germline ends. The CDR3 runs 15 residues. In nucleotides, the CDR3 is TGTGCCAGCAGCAGTATACCTTCTGGGGCCAACGTCCTGACTTTC. Translating it yields CASSSIPSGANVLTF.

The chain carries TRBV6-5 and TRBJ1-1; the D gene is possibly TRBD1 (5 bases). The germline V gene encodes CDR1 MNHEY and CDR2 SVGAGI. The CDR3 is 17 residues long. V lost 6 bases, J lost 5 bases, and 25 bases lay in between. In nucleotides, the CDR3 is TGTGCCAGCAGCCAACGAGGGGTATCGGGTAGGGAAACTGAAGCTTTCTTT. Its translation: CASSQRGVSGRETEAFF.